This T cell receptor beta chain was identified during a study of CD8+ T cells in alopecia areata. After isolation, RNA underwent reverse transcription to generate cDNA as the sequencing template. Clones were read by immunoSEQ multiplex PCR, and TCRdb kept only the in-frame ones, dropping some. The repertoire holds about 140,000 clones, approximately 90% seen once, with less than 15% in the top ten. This clone was seen only once. Its antigen is undetermined. V was pared by 0 bases and J by 10 bases, with 10 bases of the junction left unmatched. This CDR3 is built from 16 residues. Germline CDR1 MNHEY, CDR2 SVGAGI. As to treatment: oral pan-JAK inhibitor, 5-10 mg twice daily. The study, taken as a whole, reports: Scalp clonality, along with expanded CD8+ clones among the top 100, was significantly decreased by tofacitinib. More clonal than normal scalp was lesional scalp, particularly alopecia totalis/universalis.

The V and J genes are TRBV6-5 and TRBJ2-1; TRBD2 matches at 9 bases. This specimen consisted of CD8+ T cells sorted from blood, obtained at week 4, from a patient treated with tofacitinib. The receptor was derived from a human donor with alopecia areata. CDR3 sequence reads: CASSYSLTSGAWEQFF. The CDR3 DNA is TGTGCCAGCAGTTACTCGCTGACTAGCGGCGCATGGGAGCAGTTCTTC.